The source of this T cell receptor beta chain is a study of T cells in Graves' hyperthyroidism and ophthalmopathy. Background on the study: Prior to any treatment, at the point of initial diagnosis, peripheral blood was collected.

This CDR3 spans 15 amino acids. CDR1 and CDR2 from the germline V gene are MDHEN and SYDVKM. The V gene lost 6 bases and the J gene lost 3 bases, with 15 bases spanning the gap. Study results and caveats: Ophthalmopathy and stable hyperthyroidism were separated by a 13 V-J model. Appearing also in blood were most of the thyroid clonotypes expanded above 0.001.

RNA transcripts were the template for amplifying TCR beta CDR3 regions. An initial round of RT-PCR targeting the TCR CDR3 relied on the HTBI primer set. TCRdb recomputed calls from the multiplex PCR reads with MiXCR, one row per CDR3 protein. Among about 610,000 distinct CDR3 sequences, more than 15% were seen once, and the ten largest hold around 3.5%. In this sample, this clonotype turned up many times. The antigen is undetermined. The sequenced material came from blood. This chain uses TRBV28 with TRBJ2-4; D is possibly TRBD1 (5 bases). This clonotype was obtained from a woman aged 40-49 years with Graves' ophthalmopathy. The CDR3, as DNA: TGTGCCAGCAGCCACCCGACAGTACGCAAAAACATTCAGTACTTC. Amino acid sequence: CASSHPTVRKNIQYF.